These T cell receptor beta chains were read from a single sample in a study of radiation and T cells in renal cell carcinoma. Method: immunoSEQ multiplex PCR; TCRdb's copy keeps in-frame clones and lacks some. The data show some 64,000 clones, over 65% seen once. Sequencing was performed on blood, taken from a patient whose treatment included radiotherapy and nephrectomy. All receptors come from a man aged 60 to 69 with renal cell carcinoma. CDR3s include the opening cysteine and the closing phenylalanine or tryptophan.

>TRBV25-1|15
CASSSTGRGTETQYF
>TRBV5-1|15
CASSLGGAGTGELFF
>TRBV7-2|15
CASSLQGPHNSPLHF
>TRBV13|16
CASSLAVGQDQETQYF
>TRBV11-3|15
CASSLKGPSTDTQYF
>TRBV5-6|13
CASSRTGMTEAFF
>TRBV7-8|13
CASSLATTDTQYF
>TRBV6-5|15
CASSLPRTGANVLTF
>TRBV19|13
CASSIALAETQYF
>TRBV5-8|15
CASSSGGALGEKLFF
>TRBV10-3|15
CAIATGQVSYNEQFF
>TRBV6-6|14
CASSYPQGVYGYTF
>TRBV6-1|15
CASSDWGGSGSPLHF
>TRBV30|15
CAWGRQGLFNYGYTF
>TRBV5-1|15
CASSLVGQYQETQYF
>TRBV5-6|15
CASSFGTGFTGELFF
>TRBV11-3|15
CASSWGGRGRNEQFF
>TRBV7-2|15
CASSLPGQEPNEQFF
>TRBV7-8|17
CASSLGFLATSTDTQYF
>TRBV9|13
CASSVMWNTEAFF
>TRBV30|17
CAWSPVGRGSYNSPLHF
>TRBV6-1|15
CASSRTGVGANVLTF
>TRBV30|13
CAWRRPPNYGYTF
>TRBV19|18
CASSIDYLGGDRAYEQYF
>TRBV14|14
CASSQEGLAGSQYF
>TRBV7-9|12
CASSLRVQELFF
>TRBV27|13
CASSLTASYEQYF
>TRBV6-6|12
CASSYGSQRYTF
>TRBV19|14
CASSVTGMGGEAFF
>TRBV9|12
CASSSEGPEAFF
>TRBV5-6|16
CASSSEMRSGANVLTF
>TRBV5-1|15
CASSLGGTTTDTQYF
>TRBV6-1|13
CATTAVSGNTIYF
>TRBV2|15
CASSPTSVRADEQFF
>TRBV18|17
CASSEKVGQSSGYEQFF
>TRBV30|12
CAWSTSNQPQHF
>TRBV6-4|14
CASSLAHSGNTIYF
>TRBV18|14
CASSPQGGREKLFF
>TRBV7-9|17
CASSHEREGPRLETQYF
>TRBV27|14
CASSGDSYQETQYF
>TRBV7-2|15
CASSADLRGKGIQYF
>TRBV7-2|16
CASIRGGGVSTDTQYF
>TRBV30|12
CASGQPGEKLFF
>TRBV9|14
CASSVDRGNQPQHF
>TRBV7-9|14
CASSPRTADDGYTF
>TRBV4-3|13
CASSLEGGSEQYF
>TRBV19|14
CASSPSRGPYGYTF
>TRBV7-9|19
CASSFSTQGLLLPTDTQYF
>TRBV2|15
CASSGLGADVETQYF
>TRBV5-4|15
CASSLAGESTDTQYF
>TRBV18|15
CASSAGQEGLGTQYF
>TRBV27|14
CASSLGNDGTEAFF
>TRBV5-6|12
CASSTDFYGYTF
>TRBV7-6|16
CASSLGAQGDNQPQHF
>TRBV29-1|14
CSVEGSDRGSGYTF